The rows below give T cell receptor beta chains drawn from one sample of a study of cytomegalovirus exposure and HLA in healthy donors. Repertoires were generated with immunoSEQ multiplex PCR, while TCRdb's copy carries only in-frame clones and drops some. The table includes 130,000 to 150,000 clones, roughly three quarters detected once. The sequenced sample consisted of PBMCs. Receptor source: a woman aged 45-65 years in good health and CMV-seronegative. CDR3s leave out the opening cysteine and the closing phenylalanine or tryptophan.

J gene | CDR3 length | V gene | CDR3 protein
TRBJ1-2 | 13 | TRBV7-8 | ASSVWTEQNYGYT
TRBJ1-6 | 12 | TRBV9 | ASGGTGSNSPLH
TRBJ2-1 | 13 | TRBV5-4 | ASSLTSGTYNEQF
TRBJ2-7 | 11 | TRBV5-4 | ASSRSEYYEQY
TRBJ1-2 | 14 | TRBV5-3 | ANSPSKGQGVLGYT
TRBJ1-2 | 12 | TRBV19 | ATRLQGENYGYT
TRBJ1-5 | 12 | TRBV6-5 | ASTRQVSNQPQH
TRBJ1-5 | 13 | TRBV28 | ASSRTASHNQPQH
TRBJ2-7 | 12 | TRBV19 | ASRATGDRDEQY
TRBJ1-1 | 11 | TRBV12-5 | ASDGDSHTEAF
TRBJ2-5 | 12 | TRBV5-1 | ASSATSYQETQY
TRBJ2-3 | 13 | TRBV4-1 | ASSRGGGEMNTQY
TRBJ2-1 | 13 | TRBV7-9 | ASSLKRGGYNEQF
TRBJ2-1 | 14 | TRBV11-2 | ASRPTGSGKGNEQF
TRBJ1-2 | 13 | TRBV15 | ATSRGGGANYGYT
TRBJ1-2 | 11 | TRBV18 | ASSPGRDYGYT
TRBJ2-2 | 15 | TRBV9 | ASSVVQTSGGTGELF
TRBJ1-5 | 13 | TRBV19 | ASSHQSDSNQPQH
TRBJ1-2 | 12 | TRBV7-9 | ASSLGQPIYGYT
TRBJ2-1 | 14 | TRBV30 | AWSPTGLSSYNEQF
TRBJ1-1 | 12 | TRBV4-1 | ASSQVSQGTEAF
TRBJ2-3 | 14 | TRBV5-1 | ASSSLAGGPSDTQY
TRBJ1-2 | 11 | TRBV5-6 | ASSSRDREDYT
TRBJ2-3 | 17 | TRBV5-6 | ASSLPSGLPLPLTDTQY
TRBJ2-1 | 19 | TRBV28 | ASSTPHGSTSGASSYNEQF
TRBJ2-2 | 12 | TRBV2 | ASSRLISTGELF
TRBJ2-5 | 12 | TRBV7-6 | ASSPPRREETQY
TRBJ1-2 | 12 | TRBV5-1 | ASSLTGTGLGYT
TRBJ1-2 | 15 | TRBV4-1 | ASSKVHTGGPNYGYT
TRBJ2-1 | 14 | TRBV7-9 | ASSLPGQGGLNEQF
TRBJ2-1 | 14 | TRBV5-6 | ASSLGLAGGQVEQF
TRBJ1-3 | 16 | TRBV11-2 | ASSSPRGQSSSGNTIY
TRBJ1-1 | 13 | TRBV27 | ASRWGRGMNTEAF
TRBJ2-3 | 12 | TRBV5-8 | ASSLGGGTDTQY
TRBJ1-2 | 10 | TRBV6-5 | ASSSPDYGYT